This entry is about one TCR beta chain. The target antigen is unknown. This sample was taken from a study of T cells in Graves' hyperthyroidism and ophthalmopathy. Findings and limits, study-wide: Expanded thyroid clonotypes (above 0.001) were mostly also found in blood.

Patients were excluded because of uncontrolled infection, other autoimmune disease, pregnancy or lactation. The TCR beta CDR3 regions underwent amplification using RNA transcripts as the source. HTBI primers were the set used in a first-round RT-PCR of the TCR CDR3. TCRdb independently ran MiXCR on the multiplex PCR reads; one entry per CDR3 protein. Counted here are 250,000 to 300,000 distinct CDR3 sequences, around 15% occurring once; the ten biggest clones make up more than 30%. This receptor was obtained from a woman aged 45-60 years with Graves' hyperthyroidism that later progressed to Graves' ophthalmopathy. Sequenced: blood.

CDR3 nucleotide sequence: TGTGCCAGCAACCACGCGGACAGGGGCTACGAGCAGTACTTC. Translated, it gives CASNHADRGYEQYF. V gene TRBV5-4 combines with J gene TRBJ2-7, with 9 bases identical to TRBD1. J was trimmed by 3 bases and V by 6 bases; bases with no gene match: 7. Germline CDR1 and CDR2: SGHNT and YYREEE (reference sequence). This CDR3 spans 14 amino acids. The full variable domain, completed using reference TRBV5-4 and TRBJ2-7, is ETGVTQSPTHLIKTRGQQVTLRCSSQSGHNTVSWYQQALGQGPQFIFQYYREEENGRGNFPPRFSGLQFPNYSSELNVNALELDDSALYLCASNHADRGYEQYFGPGTRLTVT.